Sequencing of this T cell receptor (beta chain) was carried out in a study of OX40 agonist ivuxolimab in advanced cancers. Study results and caveats: CD8+ T cells showed, on average, more clonal expansion than CD4+ cells.

Clones were sequenced by immunoSEQ multiplex PCR, and TCRdb holds only the in-frame ones, with some missing. The sample shows under 55,000 clones, 75% to 85% of them seen only once. A remark on this clone: What it recognizes is unknown.

The CDR3 is made up of 14 amino acids. Germline V CDR1 and CDR2: MNHEY, SVGAGI. Deletions cut 4 bases from V and 0 bases from J, with 9 bases between. The sample was CD4+ or CD8+ T cells sorted from blood, taken in a trial of the OX40 agonist ivuxolimab. This TCR was recovered from an adult with an advanced solid tumor such as melanoma, head and neck, liver or kidney cancer. The chain is built from TRBV6-5 and TRBJ1-1; D ambiguous. The CDR3 sequence: CASSWTDMNTEAFF. The CDR3 DNA sequence: TGTGCCAGCAGTTGGACGGATATGAACACTGAAGCTTTCTTT.